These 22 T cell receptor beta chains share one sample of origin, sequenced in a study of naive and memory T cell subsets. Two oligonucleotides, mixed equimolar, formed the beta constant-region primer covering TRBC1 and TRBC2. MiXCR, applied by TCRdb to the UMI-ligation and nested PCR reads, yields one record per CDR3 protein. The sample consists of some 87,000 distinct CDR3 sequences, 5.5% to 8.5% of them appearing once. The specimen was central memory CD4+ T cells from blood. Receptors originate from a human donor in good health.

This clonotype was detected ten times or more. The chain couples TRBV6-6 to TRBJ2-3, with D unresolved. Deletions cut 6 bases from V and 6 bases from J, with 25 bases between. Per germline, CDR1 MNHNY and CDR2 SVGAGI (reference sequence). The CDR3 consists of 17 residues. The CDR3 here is CASSRGSGPTPSDTQYF. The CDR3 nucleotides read TGTGCCAGCAGCCGTGGTAGTGGCCCAACCCCGTCGGATACGCAGTATTTT.

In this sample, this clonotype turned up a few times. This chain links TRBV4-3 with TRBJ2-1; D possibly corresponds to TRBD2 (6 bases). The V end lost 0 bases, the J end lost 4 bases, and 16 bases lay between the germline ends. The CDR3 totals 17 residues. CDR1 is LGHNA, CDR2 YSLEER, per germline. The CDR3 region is CASSQERTQEGYNEQFF. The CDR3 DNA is TGCGCCAGCAGCCAAGAGAGGACCCAGGAGGGTTACAATGAGCAGTTCTTC.

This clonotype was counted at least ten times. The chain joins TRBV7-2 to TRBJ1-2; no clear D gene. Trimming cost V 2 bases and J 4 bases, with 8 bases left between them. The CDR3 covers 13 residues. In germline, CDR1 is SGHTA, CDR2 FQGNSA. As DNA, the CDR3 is TGTGCCAGCAGCTTAAAACCCCTCTATGGCTACACCTTC. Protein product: CASSLKPLYGYTF.

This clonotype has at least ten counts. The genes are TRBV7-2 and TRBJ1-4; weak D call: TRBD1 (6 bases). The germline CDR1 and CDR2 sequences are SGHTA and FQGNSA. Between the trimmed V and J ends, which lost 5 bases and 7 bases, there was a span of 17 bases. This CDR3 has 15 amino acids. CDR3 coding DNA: TGTGCCAGCAGCGCCTCACAGGGTTTGGTTGAAAAACTGTTTTTT. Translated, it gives CASSASQGLVEKLFF.

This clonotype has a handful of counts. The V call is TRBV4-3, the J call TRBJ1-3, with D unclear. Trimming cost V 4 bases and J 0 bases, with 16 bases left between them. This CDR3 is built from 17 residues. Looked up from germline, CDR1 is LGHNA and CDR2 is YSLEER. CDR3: CASSPALGRASGNTIYF. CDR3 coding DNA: TGCGCCAGCAGCCCGGCCCTGGGGAGGGCCTCTGGAAACACCATATATTTT.

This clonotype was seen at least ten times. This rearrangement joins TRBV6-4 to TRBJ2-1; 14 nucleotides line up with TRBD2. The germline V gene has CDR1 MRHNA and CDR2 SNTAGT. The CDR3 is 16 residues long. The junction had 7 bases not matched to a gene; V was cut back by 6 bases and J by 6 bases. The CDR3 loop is CASSPGTSGSLNEQFF. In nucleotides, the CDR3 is TGTGCCAGCAGCCCCGGGACTAGCGGGAGCCTCAATGAGCAGTTCTTC.

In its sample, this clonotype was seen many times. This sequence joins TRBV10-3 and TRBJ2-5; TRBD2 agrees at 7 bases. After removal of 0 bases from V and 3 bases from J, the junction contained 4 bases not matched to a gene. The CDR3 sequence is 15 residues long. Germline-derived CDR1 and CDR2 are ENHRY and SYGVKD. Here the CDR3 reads CAISESYAGEETQYF. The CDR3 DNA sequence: TGTGCCATCAGTGAGTCGTATGCGGGAGAAGAGACCCAGTACTTC.

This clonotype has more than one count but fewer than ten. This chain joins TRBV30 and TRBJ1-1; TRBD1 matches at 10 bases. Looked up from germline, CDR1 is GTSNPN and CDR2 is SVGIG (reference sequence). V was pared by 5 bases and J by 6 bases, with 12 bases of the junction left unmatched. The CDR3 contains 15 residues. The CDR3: CAWGGRGQGRAEAFF. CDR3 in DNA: TGTGCCTGGGGGGGGAGGGGACAGGGGCGCGCTGAAGCTTTCTTT.

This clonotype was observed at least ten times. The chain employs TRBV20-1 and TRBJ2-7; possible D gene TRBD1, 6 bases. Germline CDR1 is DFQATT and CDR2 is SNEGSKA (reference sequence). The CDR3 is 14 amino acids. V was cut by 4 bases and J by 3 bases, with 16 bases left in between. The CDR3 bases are TGCAGTGCTAAAACCCCCAGGGGAAGCTACGAGCAGTACTTC. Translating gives CSAKTPRGSYEQYF.

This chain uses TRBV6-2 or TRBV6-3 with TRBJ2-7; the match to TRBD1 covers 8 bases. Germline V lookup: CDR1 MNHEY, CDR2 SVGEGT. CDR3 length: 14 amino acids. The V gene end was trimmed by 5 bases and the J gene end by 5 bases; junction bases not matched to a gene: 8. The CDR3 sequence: CASSPRTGSDEQYF. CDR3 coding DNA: TGTGCCAGCAGTCCGCGGACAGGGAGTGACGAGCAGTACTTC.

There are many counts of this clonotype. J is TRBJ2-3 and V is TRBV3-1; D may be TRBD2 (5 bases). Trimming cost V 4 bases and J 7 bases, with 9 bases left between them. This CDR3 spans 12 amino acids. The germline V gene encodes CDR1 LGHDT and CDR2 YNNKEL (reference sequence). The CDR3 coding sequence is TGTGCCAGCAGCCGGACTCTGTATACGCAGTATTTT. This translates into CASSRTLYTQYF.

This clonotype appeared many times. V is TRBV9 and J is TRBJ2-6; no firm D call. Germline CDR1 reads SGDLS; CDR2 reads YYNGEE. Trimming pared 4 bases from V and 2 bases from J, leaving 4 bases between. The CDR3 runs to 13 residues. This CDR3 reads CASSPTGANVLTF. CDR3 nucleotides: TGTGCCAGCAGCCCAACTGGGGCCAACGTCCTGACTTTC.

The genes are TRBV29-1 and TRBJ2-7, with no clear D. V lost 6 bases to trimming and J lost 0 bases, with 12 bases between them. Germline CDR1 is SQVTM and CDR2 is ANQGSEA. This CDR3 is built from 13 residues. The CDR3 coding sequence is TGCAGCGTCTCCCGCGGTACCTCCTACGAGCAGTACTTC. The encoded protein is CSVSRGTSYEQYF.

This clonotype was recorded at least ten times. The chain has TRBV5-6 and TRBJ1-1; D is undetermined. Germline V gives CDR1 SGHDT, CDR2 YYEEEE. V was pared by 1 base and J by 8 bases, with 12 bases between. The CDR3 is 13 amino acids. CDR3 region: CASSLTPRTEAFF. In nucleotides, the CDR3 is TGTGCCAGCAGCTTGACCCCCCGGACCGAAGCTTTCTTT. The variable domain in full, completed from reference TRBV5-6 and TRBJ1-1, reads DAGVTQSPTHLIKTRGQQVTLRCSPKSGHDTVSWYQQALGQGPQFIFQYYEEEERQRGNFPDRFSGHQFPNYSSELNVNALLLGDSALYLCASSLTPRTEAFFGQGTRLTVV.

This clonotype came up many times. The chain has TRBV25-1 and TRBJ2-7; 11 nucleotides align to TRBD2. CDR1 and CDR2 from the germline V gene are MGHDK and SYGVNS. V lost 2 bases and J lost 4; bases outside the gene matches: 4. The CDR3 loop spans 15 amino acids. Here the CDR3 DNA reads TGTGCCAGCAGTGAACTAGCGGGGGGATTTTACGAGCAGTACTTC. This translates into CASSELAGGFYEQYF.

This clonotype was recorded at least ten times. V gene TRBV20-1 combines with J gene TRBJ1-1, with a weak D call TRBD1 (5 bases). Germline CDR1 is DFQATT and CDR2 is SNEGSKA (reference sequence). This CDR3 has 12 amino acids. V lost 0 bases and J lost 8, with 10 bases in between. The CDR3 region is CSARDLGTEAFF. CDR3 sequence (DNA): TGCAGTGCTAGAGATCTAGGGACGGAAGCTTTCTTT.

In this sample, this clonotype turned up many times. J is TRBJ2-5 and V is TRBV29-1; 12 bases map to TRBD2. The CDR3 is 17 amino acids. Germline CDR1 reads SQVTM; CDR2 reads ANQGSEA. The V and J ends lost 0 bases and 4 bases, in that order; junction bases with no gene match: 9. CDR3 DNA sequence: TGCAGCGTTGAAGATCAAGGGCTAGCGGGAGGGATAGAGACCCAGTACTTC. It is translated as CSVEDQGLAGGIETQYF.

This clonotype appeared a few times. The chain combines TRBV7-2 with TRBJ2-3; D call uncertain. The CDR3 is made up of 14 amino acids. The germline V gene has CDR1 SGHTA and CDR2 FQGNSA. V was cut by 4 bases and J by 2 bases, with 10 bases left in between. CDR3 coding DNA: TGTGCCAGCAGCTCGGTAACGAACACAGATACGCAGTATTTT. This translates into CASSSVTNTDTQYF.

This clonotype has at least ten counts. CDR3 DNA: TGTGCCACCGGGGGCAATGAGCAGTTCTTC. Protein sequence: CATGGNEQFF. This chain connects TRBV24-1 to TRBJ2-1; tentatively, D is TRBD1 or TRBD2 (5 bases each). Germline values: CDR1 KGHDR, CDR2 SFDVKD. The CDR3 covers 10 residues. Trimming removed 9 bases at V and 6 bases at J, with 5 bases between.

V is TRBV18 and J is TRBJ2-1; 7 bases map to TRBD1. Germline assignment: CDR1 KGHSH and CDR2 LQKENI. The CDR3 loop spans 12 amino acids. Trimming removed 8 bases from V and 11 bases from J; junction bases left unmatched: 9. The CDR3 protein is CASAPGTAKQFF. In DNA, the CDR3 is TGTGCCAGCGCCCCCGGGACAGCAAAGCAGTTCTTC.

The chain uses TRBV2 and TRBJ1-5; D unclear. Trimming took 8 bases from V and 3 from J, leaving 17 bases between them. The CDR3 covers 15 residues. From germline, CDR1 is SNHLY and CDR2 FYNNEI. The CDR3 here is CASVRGVSPNQPQHF. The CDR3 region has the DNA TGTGCCAGCGTGCGGGGTGTGTCGCCCAATCAGCCCCAGCATTTT.

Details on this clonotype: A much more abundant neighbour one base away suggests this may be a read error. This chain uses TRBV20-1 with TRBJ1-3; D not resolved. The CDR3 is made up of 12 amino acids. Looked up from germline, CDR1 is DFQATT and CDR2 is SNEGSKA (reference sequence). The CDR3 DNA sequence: TGCAGTGCCAAGCAGTCTGGAAACACCAAATATTTT. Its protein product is CSAKQSGNTKYF.